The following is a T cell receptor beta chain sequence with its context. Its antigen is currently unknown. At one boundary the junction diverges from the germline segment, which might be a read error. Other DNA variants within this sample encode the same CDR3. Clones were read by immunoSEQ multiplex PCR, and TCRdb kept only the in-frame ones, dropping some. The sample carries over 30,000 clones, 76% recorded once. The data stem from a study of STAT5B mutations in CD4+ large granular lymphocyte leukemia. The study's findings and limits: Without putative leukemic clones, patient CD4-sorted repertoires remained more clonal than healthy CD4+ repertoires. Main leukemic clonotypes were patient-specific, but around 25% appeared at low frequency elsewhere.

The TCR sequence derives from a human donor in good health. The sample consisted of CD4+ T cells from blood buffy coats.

The CDR3 spells CASSPLTGDTEAFF. The CDR3 DNA is TGTGCCAGCTCTCCACTGACAGGGGACACTGAAGCTTTCTTT. The chain links TRBV18 to TRBJ1-1; TRBD1 matches at 8 bases. The CDR3 consists of 14 residues. The germline V gene encodes CDR1 KGHSH and CDR2 LQKENI. Variable domain in full (rest from reference TRBV18 and TRBJ1-1): NAGVMQNPRHLVRRRGQEARLRCSPMKGHSHVYWYRQLPEEGLKFMVYLQKENIIDESGMPKERFSAEFPKEGPSILRIQQVVRGDSAAYFCASSPLTGDTEAFFGQGTRLTVV.